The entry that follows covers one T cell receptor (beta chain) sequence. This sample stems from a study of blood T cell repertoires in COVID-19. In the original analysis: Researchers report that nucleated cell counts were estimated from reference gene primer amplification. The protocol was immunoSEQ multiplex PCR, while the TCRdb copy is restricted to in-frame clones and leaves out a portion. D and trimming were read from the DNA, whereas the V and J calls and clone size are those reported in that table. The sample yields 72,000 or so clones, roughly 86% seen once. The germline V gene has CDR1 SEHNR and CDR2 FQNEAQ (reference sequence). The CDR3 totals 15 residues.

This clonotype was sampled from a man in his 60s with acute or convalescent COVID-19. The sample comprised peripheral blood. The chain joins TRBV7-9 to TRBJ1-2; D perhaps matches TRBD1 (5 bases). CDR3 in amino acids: CAVGGKTLLNYGYTF. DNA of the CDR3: TGTGCAGTGGGGGGAAAGACACTTTTGAACTATGGCTACACCTTC.